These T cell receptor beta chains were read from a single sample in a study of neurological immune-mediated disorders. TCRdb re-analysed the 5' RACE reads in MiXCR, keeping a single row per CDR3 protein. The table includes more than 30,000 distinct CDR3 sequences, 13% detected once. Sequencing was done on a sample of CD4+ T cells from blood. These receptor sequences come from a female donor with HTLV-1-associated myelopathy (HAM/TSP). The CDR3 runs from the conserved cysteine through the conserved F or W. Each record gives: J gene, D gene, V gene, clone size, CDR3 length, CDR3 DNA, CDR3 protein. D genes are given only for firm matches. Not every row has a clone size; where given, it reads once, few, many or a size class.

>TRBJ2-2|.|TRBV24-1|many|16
TGTGCCACCGGACAGGGGGGACTAGCGGCCCTCGGGGAGCTGTTTTTT
CATGQGGLAALGELFF
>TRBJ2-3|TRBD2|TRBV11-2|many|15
TGTGCCAGCAGCCCCCACGCGGGGGGTCAGGATACGCAGTATTTT
CASSPHAGGQDTQYF
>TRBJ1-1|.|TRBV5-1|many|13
TGCGCCAGCAGCTTGGTATCGGACGCCCAGGCTTTCTTT
CASSLVSDAQAFF
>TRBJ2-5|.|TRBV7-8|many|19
TGTGCCAGCAGCTTCCCCCCCCGCCAGGGGCAGGGTTACCAAGAGACCCAGTACTTC
CASSFPPRQGQGYQETQYF
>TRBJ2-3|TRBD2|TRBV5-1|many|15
TGCGCCAGCAGCTTCACTAGCGGGAACACAGATACGCAGTATTTT
CASSFTSGNTDTQYF
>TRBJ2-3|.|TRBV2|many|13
TGTGCCAGCAGTGAAGTCCCGGGAGATACGCAGTATTTT
CASSEVPGDTQYF
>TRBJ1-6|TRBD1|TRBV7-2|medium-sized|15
TGTGCCAGCAGCTTAAGGACAGGGAGTAATTCACCCCTCCACTTT
CASSLRTGSNSPLHF
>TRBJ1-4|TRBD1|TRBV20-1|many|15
TGCAGTGCTAGGGAGACAGGGGGTCGGGCTGAAAAACTGTTTTTT
CSARETGGRAEKLFF
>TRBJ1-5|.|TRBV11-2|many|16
TGTGCCAGCAGCTCGGGACACCTCGGAGGCAATCAGCCCCAGCATTTT
CASSSGHLGGNQPQHF
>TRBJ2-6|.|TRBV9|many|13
TGTGCCAGCAGAACATCTGGGGCCAACGTCCTGACTTTC
CASRTSGANVLTF
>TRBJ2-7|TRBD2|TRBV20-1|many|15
TGCAGTGCTAGAAACCCGGGACTAGCGGACTACGAGCAGTACTTC
CSARNPGLADYEQYF
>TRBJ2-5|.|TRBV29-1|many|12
TGCAGCGTTACGTCCCCTAGCCAGACCCAGTACTTC
CSVTSPSQTQYF
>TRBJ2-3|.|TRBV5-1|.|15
TGCGCCAGCAGCTTGGTGACGGGGCCCACAGATACGCAGTATTTT
CASSLVTGPTDTQYF
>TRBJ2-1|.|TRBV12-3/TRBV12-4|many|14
TGTGCCAGCGGCCCGCGCGTCCCCTACAATGAGCAGTTCTTC
CASGPRVPYNEQFF